Listed below are T cell receptor beta chains from one sample, sequenced in a study of blood T cell repertoires in COVID-19. Here immunoSEQ multiplex PCR was the method, and the copy in TCRdb shows in-frame clones only, minus some. This sample has around 130,000 clones, with approximately 77% found just once. Sequencing used peripheral blood. Source of these receptors: a human donor in a cohort sampled during active COVID-19. The conserved cysteine and the conserved F or W are not part of the CDR3 here. The order of the fields is CDR3 protein, J gene, V gene.

cdr3_aa: ATTGTGDYEQY; j_call: TRBJ2-7; v_call: TRBV24-1
cdr3_aa: SVGTGGEKLF; j_call: TRBJ1-4; v_call: TRBV29-1
cdr3_aa: ASSPGQGGTEAF; j_call: TRBJ1-1; v_call: TRBV7-6
cdr3_aa: ASSRVSNYGYT; j_call: TRBJ1-2; v_call: TRBV6-5
cdr3_aa: ASSSPPLMDRRSYEQY; j_call: TRBJ2-7; v_call: TRBV28
cdr3_aa: ASRGPGQGSYEQY; j_call: TRBJ2-7; v_call: TRBV5-6
cdr3_aa: SVGSDSLEAF; j_call: TRBJ1-1; v_call: TRBV29-1
cdr3_aa: ASSLSGATEAF; j_call: TRBJ1-1; v_call: TRBV5-1
cdr3_aa: ASSQGAIGNYGYT; j_call: TRBJ1-2; v_call: TRBV5-5
cdr3_aa: ASSFGTGGTEAF; j_call: TRBJ1-1; v_call: TRBV28
cdr3_aa: ASSFSGSGAYNEQF; j_call: TRBJ2-1; v_call: TRBV27
cdr3_aa: ASSTWTGSDEQY; j_call: TRBJ2-7; v_call: TRBV11-1
cdr3_aa: ASSLAGGPEQY; j_call: TRBJ2-7; v_call: TRBV27
cdr3_aa: ASMGAGFLSDEQY; j_call: TRBJ2-7; v_call: TRBV11-2
cdr3_aa: ASSFPLAGGPNEQF; j_call: TRBJ2-1; v_call: TRBV5-6
cdr3_aa: ASSTTGGARTGELF; j_call: TRBJ2-2; v_call: TRBV19
cdr3_aa: ASSFEGQGAWNTEAF; j_call: TRBJ1-1; v_call: TRBV28
cdr3_aa: ASSLSDKVNTEAF; j_call: TRBJ1-1; v_call: TRBV5-6
cdr3_aa: ASSIGLGDRNTEAF; j_call: TRBJ1-1; v_call: TRBV19
cdr3_aa: ARPVGFRVSSYGYT; j_call: TRBJ1-2; v_call: TRBV21-1
cdr3_aa: ASSITGVVYGYT; j_call: TRBJ1-2; v_call: TRBV28
cdr3_aa: ASSKVLVAYSRGEIGNTIY; j_call: TRBJ1-3; v_call: TRBV21-1